This T cell receptor (beta chain) is drawn from a study of blood T cell repertoires in COVID-19 (dated by TCRdb to the early 2020s). Describing the broader study: Samples from collaborators originated in the United States, Italy and Spain and spanned both the acute and convalescent phases of COVID-19. The prospective study material was composed of cDNA or gDNA derived from T cells, B-cell-depleted T cells, or PBMCs. Subjects who had been exposed to COVID-19, were actively infected with it, or had recovered from it provided the deeply sampled blood TCRbeta repertoires that made up the dataset. The repertoires were released in a freely available public database intended as a resource for research on the immune response to SARS-CoV-2. The samples were drawn from the first 160 participants of the ongoing ImmuneRACE study and from over 950 subjects provided by 6 global collaborators. Nearly every sample came with metadata listing a de-identified subject ID, COVID-19 status, age in years and sex. Where available, HLA class I and class II types were taken from metadata supplied by the sample provider and were not determined by assay-based typing. Study-wide findings and limitations: The amount of clinical and demographic metadata varied by source and participant and was provided uncurated.

Whole blood was collected in K2EDTA tubes by collaborating institutions according to the institutions' own protocols. Collaborator samples were shipped for TCRbeta analysis as frozen whole blood, isolated PBMCs, or DNA extracted from either sample type. To note about this clone: Its antigen is not yet known. No base quality information exists; no much larger clone differs at one position.

CDR1 and CDR2 are read off the germline V gene as SGHDT and YYEEEE. Including the terminal cysteine and phenylalanine, the CDR3 comprises 13 residues. The retained sequence is limited to the CDR3, 39 bases, with the frame set at the first base. The germline V and J ends show losses of 4 bases and 7 bases respectively, and no gene match explains 7 bases of the junction. The immunoSEQ Assay, a bias-controlled multiplex PCR, was used to amplify TCRbeta CDR3 regions from genomic DNA. The paper's processing steps were these. The number of nucleated cells in each sample was estimated from the amplification of reference gene primers within the assay. Sequence reads were collapsed and filtered to measure the absolute abundance of every unique TCRbeta CDR3 rearrangement. For each sample, productive Simpson clonality was calculated as the square root of Simpson's diversity index over productive rearrangements. TCRdb stores this immuneACCESS table with in-frame sequences only. Part of the clones is absent; in the studies checked, under half of the shortfall reflects unresolved V genes, and no reason is known for the rest. That table is the source of V, J and clone size, and D and trimming were worked out from the DNA. In all, the sample holds 250,000 or so clones, and about 79% of those were seen once. In total, the top ten clones hold more than 7% of the sample.

The sequencing sample was made of peripheral blood. The chain joins TRBV5-6 to TRBJ2-7; a stretch of 8 junction bases matches TRBD1. The TCR sequence derives from an elderly man with acute or convalescent COVID-19. CDR3 protein: CASSSQGAKEQYF. The DNA reads as follows: TGTGCCAGCAGCAGTCAGGGGGCGAAAGAGCAGTACTTC.